Listed here are 16 T cell receptor beta chains from one sample, sequenced in a study of cytomegalovirus exposure and HLA in healthy donors. Sequenced by immunoSEQ multiplex PCR; TCRdb stores in-frame clones only, minus some. In the table there are 90,000 to 100,000 clones, approximately 90% of which are singletons. The sample comprised PBMCs. The source of these receptors is a woman aged 25 to 45 in good health and CMV-seronegative.

The rearrangement joins TRBV27 to TRBJ2-4; D is perhaps TRBD1 (5 bases). The CDR3 has 17 residues. Germline V lookup: CDR1 MNHEY, CDR2 SMNVEV (reference sequence). V lost 6 bases and J 0 bases, leaving 18 bases between the germline ends. The CDR3 sequence: CASSAMAQGLAKNIQYF. CDR3 sequence (DNA): TGTGCCAGCAGCGCCATGGCCCAGGGTCTAGCCAAAAACATTCAGTACTTC.

The CDR3 DNA reads TGTGCCAGCAGCCAAGATCGGGGGGAGCTGTTTTTT. Amino acids: CASSQDRGELFF. The chain uses TRBV4-2 and TRBJ2-2; D gene uncertain. The V end lost 0 bases, the J end lost 8 bases, and 4 bases lay between the germline ends. This CDR3 is 12 amino acids long. The germline CDR1 and CDR2 sequences are LGHNA and YNFKEQ.

V is TRBV10-3 and J is TRBJ1-1; 7 positions match TRBD1. This CDR3 has 14 amino acids. The J segment lost 0 bases and the V segment lost 11 bases, leaving 9 bases of the junction unmatched. CDR1 and CDR2 (germline): ENHRY, SYGVKD. The CDR3 is CAAGTAAMNTEAFF. The CDR3 DNA reads TGTGCCGCCGGGACAGCCGCAATGAACACTGAAGCTTTCTTT.

The chain is built from TRBV4-2 and TRBJ2-1; 10 nucleotides match TRBD1. CDR3 length equals 16 residues. Germline V gene data show CDR1 as LGHNA and CDR2 as YNFKEQ. Germline trimming cut 0 bases from V and 8 bases from J; bases unmatched to any gene: 7. The CDR3 loop reads CASSQERDRGGDEQFF. The CDR3 nucleotides read TGTGCCAGCAGCCAAGAGAGGGACAGGGGTGGCGATGAGCAGTTCTTC.

The CDR3 nucleotides are TGTGCCAGCAGTGAGGGGGCACCCATTAACACTGAAGCTTTCTTT. Residues: CASSEGAPINTEAFF. V gene TRBV27 combines with J gene TRBJ1-1, with TRBD1 identical over 7 bases. The CDR3 has 15 amino acids. J gave up 2 bases and V 5 bases, and 8 bases lay outside the gene matches. Germline CDR1 is MNHEY and CDR2 is SMNVEV (reference sequence).

The chain employs TRBV4-2 and TRBJ1-1, with 9 bases matching TRBD1. J gave up 0 bases and V 4 bases, and 12 bases lay outside the gene matches. The CDR3 runs to 18 residues. In germline, CDR1 is LGHNA, CDR2 YNFKEQ. This CDR3 is CASSPWGTGTIMNTEAFF. CDR3 bases: TGTGCCAGCAGCCCATGGGGGACAGGGACGATTATGAACACTGAAGCTTTCTTT.

This clone showed up just a few times. V usage is TRBV5-1 and J usage is TRBJ1-2; TRBD1 matches 7 bases. V gave up 0 bases and J gave up 8 bases; unmatched junction bases: 4. The CDR3 is made up of 13 amino acids. CDR1 and CDR2 from the germline V gene are SGHRS and YFSETQ. CDR3 region: CASSLGTGGGYTF. In DNA form, the CDR3 reads TGCGCCAGCAGCTTGGGGACAGGAGGAGGCTACACCTTC.

The chain is built from TRBV7-3 and TRBJ2-7; D gene unclear. CDR1 is SGHTA and CDR2 is FQGTGA in the germline V gene. The germline V and J ends were trimmed by 6 bases and 3 bases, with 15 bases remaining between them. This CDR3 contains 14 residues. This chain's CDR3 is CASSYDFGSYEQYF. The CDR3 DNA sequence: TGTGCCAGCAGTTACGACTTCGGTAGCTACGAGCAGTACTTC. The full variable domain, rest sourced from reference TRBV7-3 and TRBJ2-7, is GAGVSQTPSNKVTEKGKYVELRCDPISGHTALYWYRQSLGQGPEFLIYFQGTGAADDSGLPNDRFFAVRPEGSVSTLKIQRTERGDSAVYLCASSYDFGSYEQYFGPGTRLTVT.

This chain connects TRBV28 to TRBJ2-3; D possibly corresponds to TRBD1 (5 bases). This CDR3 has 15 residues. Germline V lookup: CDR1 MDHEN, CDR2 SYDVKM. Deletions cut 5 bases from V and 3 bases from J, with 15 bases between. This chain's CDR3 is CASSGIGASTDTQYF. CDR3 sequence (DNA): TGTGCCAGCAGTGGTATAGGGGCTTCAACAGATACGCAGTATTTT.

Comment on this clone: Different DNA sequences within this sample yield the same CDR3. V usage is TRBV13 and J usage is TRBJ2-6; 7 nucleotides match TRBD1. The CDR3 runs 18 residues. Germline values: CDR1 PRHDT, CDR2 FYEKMQ (reference sequence). With 5 bases clipped from V and 0 bases from J, the junction kept 10 bases outside the gene matches. As DNA, the CDR3 is TGTGCCAGCAGCCCAAGGGGACAGAGGAGCTCTGGGGCCAACGTCCTGACTTTC. It is translated as CASSPRGQRSSGANVLTF.

In this sample, this clone turned up once. The V call is TRBV5-1, the J call TRBJ1-2, with 8 bases lining up with TRBD1. In germline, CDR1 is SGHRS, CDR2 YFSETQ. The CDR3 sequence is 15 residues long. V trimming: 4 bases; J trimming: 6 bases; junction bases outside the gene matches: 11. The CDR3 DNA reads TGCGCCAGCAGCCGAAGACAGGGGTTAGTCGATGGCTACACCTTC. Amino acid sequence: CASSRRQGLVDGYTF.

The chain uses TRBV6-1 and TRBJ1-5; no clear D gene. There are 11 residues in the CDR3. In germline, CDR1 is MNHNS, CDR2 SASEGT. The V and J ends lost 7 bases and 5 bases respectively, with 6 bases between them. The CDR3 coding sequence is TGTGCCAGCAATTCTGATCAGCCCCAGCATTTT. Translation: CASNSDQPQHF.

V is TRBV27 and J is TRBJ1-3; possibly TRBD1 for D (5 bases). Germline-derived CDR1 and CDR2 are MNHEY and SMNVEV (reference sequence). The CDR3 loop spans 14 amino acids. The ends were cut back, 6 bases at V and 3 bases at J, with 12 bases in the middle. The CDR3: CASSPGTLGNTIYF. The CDR3 DNA reads as TGTGCCAGCAGCCCGGGGACTCTTGGAAACACCATATATTTT.

V is TRBV5-1 and J is TRBJ1-2, with 7 bases matching TRBD1. Losses at the gene ends were 3 bases for V and 8 bases for J; bases not matched to a gene: 7. Looked up from germline, CDR1 is SGHRS and CDR2 is YFSETQ. The CDR3 has 13 amino acids. CDR3 nucleotides: TGCGCCAGCAGCTCCACAGGGGTCCCCGGCTACACCTTC. Residues: CASSSTGVPGYTF.

The chain links TRBV15 to TRBJ1-5; 8 nucleotides agree with TRBD1. This CDR3 is 16 amino acids long. Germline V gene sequence: CDR1 LNHNV, CDR2 YYDKDF (reference sequence). The V segment lost 0 bases and the J segment 4 bases; nucleotides outside the gene matches: 5. This CDR3 reads CATSRDDTGGNQPQHF. CDR3 bases: TGTGCCACCAGCAGAGATGATACAGGGGGAAATCAGCCCCAGCATTTT.

DNA for the CDR3: TGTGCCACCAGCAGGACTGGCTCCTACAATGAGCAGTTCTTC. Its protein is CATSRTGSYNEQFF. V gene TRBV15 combines with J gene TRBJ2-1; unclear D gene. Germline loops: CDR1 LNHNV, CDR2 YYDKDF (reference sequence). Trimming removed 3 bases from V and 0 bases from J, with 6 bases in between. The CDR3 is made up of 14 amino acids.